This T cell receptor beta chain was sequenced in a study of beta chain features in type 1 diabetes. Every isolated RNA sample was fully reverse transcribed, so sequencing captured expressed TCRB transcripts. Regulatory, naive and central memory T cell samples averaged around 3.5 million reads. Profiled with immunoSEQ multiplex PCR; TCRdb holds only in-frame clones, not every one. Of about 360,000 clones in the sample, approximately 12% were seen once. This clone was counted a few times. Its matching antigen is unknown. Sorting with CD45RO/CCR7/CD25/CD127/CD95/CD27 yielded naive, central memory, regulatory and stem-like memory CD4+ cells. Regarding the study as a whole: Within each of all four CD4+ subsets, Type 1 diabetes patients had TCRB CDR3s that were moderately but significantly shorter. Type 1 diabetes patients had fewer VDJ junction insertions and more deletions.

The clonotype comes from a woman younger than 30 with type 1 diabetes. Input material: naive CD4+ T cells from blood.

The DNA of the CDR3 is TGCGCCAGCAGCCTCTCCGCGAGCTCCTACAATGAGCAGTTCTTC. This translates into CASSLSASSYNEQFF. This rearrangement joins TRBV4-3 to TRBJ2-1; D is uncertain. CDR1 LGHNA and CDR2 YSLEER come from the germline V gene. This CDR3 has 15 amino acids. V was shortened by 4 bases and J by 0 bases, with 10 bases between the two germline ends.